The next 15 T cell receptor beta chains were all read from a single sample in a study of OX40 agonist ivuxolimab in advanced cancers. Sequencing was performed with immunoSEQ multiplex PCR; in TCRdb, only in-frame clones are kept and a portion is missing. The repertoire consists of more than 40,000 clones, with roughly 90% occurring once and the leading ten covering 4.9%. Sequencing was performed on CD4+ or CD8+ T cells sorted from blood, taken in a trial of the OX40 agonist ivuxolimab. Source of these receptors: an adult with an advanced solid tumor such as melanoma, head and neck, liver or kidney cancer.

This clone was counted between two and nine times. The V and J genes are TRBV28 and TRBJ1-1; D is ambiguous. This CDR3 spans 12 amino acids. Germline CDR1 is MDHEN and CDR2 is SYDVKM. Trimming left V 7 bases short and J 6 bases short, with 12 bases between. The CDR3 spells CASTLRGSEAFF. CDR3 nucleotides: TGTGCCAGCACCCTTCGGGGATCTGAAGCTTTCTTT.

The chain's CDR3 is CASSQTGTGTGNEQFF. CDR3 nucleotides: TGCGCCAGCAGCCAAACCGGGACAGGGACGGGCAATGAGCAGTTCTTC. V usage is TRBV4-1 and J usage is TRBJ2-1, with 9 bases lining up with TRBD1. This CDR3 spans 16 amino acids. V trimming: 2 bases; J trimming: 6 bases; junction bases outside the gene matches: 8. The germline CDR1 and CDR2 sequences are MGHRA and YSYEKL.

This clone was found once. The gene calls are TRBV7-6 and TRBJ1-1, with D unclear. V lost 2 bases to trimming and J lost 4 bases, with 11 bases between them. Germline V gene sequence: CDR1 SGHVS, CDR2 FNYEAQ. This CDR3 spans 14 amino acids. The CDR3 sequence: CASSLSVGSTEAFF. CDR3 nucleotides: TGTGCCAGCAGCTTAAGTGTGGGCTCCACTGAAGCTTTCTTT.

The rearrangement joins TRBV6-1 to TRBJ2-7; D is ambiguous. CDR1 MNHNS and CDR2 SASEGT come from the germline V gene. The CDR3 extends over 16 amino acids. Trimming took 3 bases from V and 5 from J, leaving 20 bases between them. CDR3: CASSDLSASTDDEQYF. CDR3 coding DNA: TGTGCCAGCAGTGACCTCTCGGCCTCGACGGACGACGAGCAGTACTTC.

This rearrangement joins TRBV11-1 to TRBJ1-2; 7 nucleotides match TRBD1. CDR3 length: 16 amino acids. Germline CDR1 is SGHAT and CDR2 is FQDESV (reference sequence). The V gene end was trimmed by 5 bases and the J gene end by 6 bases; junction bases not matched to a gene: 15. The CDR3 reads CASSTRDSPSWDGYTF. The CDR3 bases are TGTGCCAGCAGCACCCGGGACAGTCCCTCGTGGGATGGCTACACCTTC.

CDR3 in amino acids: CASSNPDREENTEAFF. The DNA for the CDR3 is TGTGCCAGTAGTAACCCGGACAGGGAGGAGAACACTGAAGCTTTCTTT. This chain joins TRBV19 and TRBJ1-1; TRBD1 matches 8 bases. CDR3 length: 16 amino acids. Looked up from germline, CDR1 is LNHDA and CDR2 is SQIVND (reference sequence). V dropped 4 bases and J dropped 1; count of bases not matched to a gene: 8.

The chain is built from TRBV7-2 and TRBJ2-5; perhaps TRBD2 as D (6 bases). V lost 9 bases and J lost 5, with 22 bases in between. Germline V lookup: CDR1 SGHTA, CDR2 FQGNSA. The CDR3 extends over 15 amino acids. The CDR3 loop reads CARRRLVRKIETQYF. Here the CDR3 DNA reads TGTGCCAGACGCCGACTAGTAAGGAAGATCGAGACCCAGTACTTC.

The chain carries TRBV28 and TRBJ2-7; tentatively, D is TRBD1 or TRBD2 (6 bases each). Per germline, CDR1 MDHEN and CDR2 SYDVKM. This CDR3 region has 15 residues. V dropped 6 bases and J dropped 4 bases, with 19 bases sitting between them. The CDR3 DNA reads as TGTGCCAGCAGCGGACAGCGGGCTGGAACGTACGAGCAGTACTTC. Translation gives CASSGQRAGTYEQYF.

The sample holds one count of this clone. No DNA is shown, since the ends of the CDR3 on it are uncertain; the CDR3 is the one TCRdb lists. The V call is TRBV19, the J call TRBJ2-5; TRBD1 is taken as the D call from the table, unchecked against the DNA. Per the germline V gene, CDR1 is LNHDA and CDR2 is SQIVND (reference sequence). From its first to its last residue, the CDR3 has 18 amino acids. The CDR3 sequence is CASSYTFDSGPQGETQYF.

This clone was seen once. This chain links TRBV4-1 with TRBJ1-1; no clear D. The V end was cut by 2 bases, the J end by 3 bases, with 10 bases between. Germline loops: CDR1 MGHRA, CDR2 YSYEKL. This CDR3 region has 14 residues. CDR3 sequence reads: CASSQRREYTEAFF. DNA of the CDR3: TGCGCCAGCAGCCAAAGGAGGGAGTACACTGAAGCTTTCTTT.

V and J are TRBV6-1 and TRBJ2-3; D possibly corresponds to TRBD1 (6 bases). V was clipped by 2 bases and J by 6 bases, with 21 bases between them. This CDR3 region has 17 residues. Germline V gene data show CDR1 as MNHNS and CDR2 as SASEGT. CDR3 bases: TGTGCCAGCAGTGAAAAGGGCACAGGGAAAATTTTGGATACGCAGTATTTT. Its protein is CASSEKGTGKILDTQYF.

The genes are TRBV7-9 and TRBJ2-7, with D unclear. Germline CDR1 and CDR2: SEHNR and FQNEAQ (reference sequence). There are 11 residues in the CDR3. Trimming shortened V by 1 base and J by 3 bases, and 1 base separated the two germline ends. The CDR3 bases are TGTGCCAGCAGCTTAGACTACGAGCAGTACTTC. Protein sequence: CASSLDYEQYF.

The chain is built from TRBV7-2 and TRBJ2-3; D is tentatively TRBD1 or TRBD2 (6 bases each). V was shortened by 1 base and J by 2 bases, with 10 bases between the two germline ends. The germline V gene encodes CDR1 SGHTA and CDR2 FQGNSA. There are 15 residues in the CDR3. CDR3: CASSLEWGATDTQYF. For the CDR3, the DNA is TGTGCCAGCAGCTTAGAGTGGGGGGCCACAGATACGCAGTATTTT.

This clone was observed once. This chain uses TRBV7-9 with TRBJ1-1; a weak D match, TRBD1 (5 bases). The CDR3 has 10 residues. V was clipped by 8 bases and J by 4 bases, with 5 bases between them. Looked up from germline, CDR1 is SEHNR and CDR2 is FQNEAQ (reference sequence). CDR3 sequence reads: CASGATEAFF. The CDR3, as DNA: TGTGCCAGCGGGGCCACTGAAGCTTTCTTT.

V usage is TRBV28 and J usage is TRBJ2-4, with D possibly TRBD2 on 5 matching bases. Trimming shortened V by 7 bases and J by 0 bases, and 13 bases separated the two germline ends. Germline V lookup: CDR1 MDHEN, CDR2 SYDVKM. This CDR3 has 15 amino acids. CDR3 sequence (DNA): TGTGCCAGCACGAGGGCAGTACTAGCCAAAAACATTCAGTACTTC. Translation: CASTRAVLAKNIQYF.